The 11 T cell receptor beta chains listed next were all sequenced from one sample in a study of blood T cell repertoires in COVID-19 (dated by TCRdb to about 2020). Library prep was done by the immunoSEQ multiplex PCR assay. TCRdb's version of the immuneACCESS table is confined to in-frame rearrangements and falls short of the full clone set. An unresolved V gene accounts for under half of the shortfall where checked; the remainder is of unknown origin. The sample table records approximately 250,000 clones; around 80% of these occur just once. The ten largest clones capture under 4.5% of the sample. The material sequenced was PBMCs or T cells enriched from blood (not recorded which). Receptors originate from a man aged 25 to 40 with acute COVID-19.

V is TRBV5-4 and J is TRBJ2-5, with no clear D. V was shortened by 4 bases and J by 4 bases, with 5 bases between the two germline ends. Germline values: CDR1 SGHNT, CDR2 YYREEE (reference sequence). The CDR3 is 11 amino acids. The CDR3 reads CASSNIETQYF. The CDR3 DNA follows: TGTGCCAGCAGCAACATAGAGACCCAGTACTTC.

The chain recombines TRBV27 with TRBJ1-1; maybe TRBD1 (6 bases). This CDR3 is built from 16 residues. From germline, CDR1 is MNHEY and CDR2 SMNVEV (reference sequence). Trimming shortened V by 6 bases and J by 1 base, and 18 bases separated the two germline ends. CDR3 residues: CASSRPGVSANTEAFF. The CDR3 nucleotides are TGTGCCAGCAGCCGGCCAGGGGTTTCCGCGAACACTGAAGCTTTCTTT.

This chain connects TRBV27 to TRBJ2-3, with 8 bases matching TRBD1. Trimming cost V 6 bases and J 0 bases; bases outside gene matches: 5. CDR1 is MNHEY, CDR2 SMNVEV, per germline (reference sequence). The CDR3 totals 15 residues. CDR3 DNA: TGTGCCAGCAGCGGACAGGGACAGAGCACAGATACGCAGTATTTT. Protein: CASSGQGQSTDTQYF.

This clone showed up just a few times. The chain couples TRBV11-3 to TRBJ1-2, with D tentatively TRBD1 (5 bases). The CDR3 covers 14 residues. Per the germline V gene, CDR1 is SGHNT and CDR2 is YENEEA. V was clipped by 4 bases and J by 6 bases, with 15 bases between them. In nucleotides, the CDR3 is TGTGCCAGCAGCTCCGTCCGATTGGGGCATGGCTACACCTTC. Protein sequence: CASSSVRLGHGYTF.

The chain links TRBV9 to TRBJ1-2, with 7 bases identical to TRBD1. From germline, CDR1 is SGDLS and CDR2 YYNGEE. The CDR3 totals 15 residues. V trimming: 3 bases; J trimming: 2 bases; junction bases outside the gene matches: 7. CDR3 loop: CASSGPETGNYGYTF. In DNA, the CDR3 is TGTGCCAGCAGCGGCCCGGAGACAGGGAACTATGGCTACACCTTC.

This clone was detected only once. This sequence joins TRBV5-1 and TRBJ2-6; D possibly corresponds to TRBD1 (6 bases). Germline CDR1 SGHRS, CDR2 YFSETQ. Trimming removed 4 bases at V and 3 bases at J, with 11 bases between. CDR3 length: 15 amino acids. In nucleotides, the CDR3 is TGCGCCAGCAGCGAGGGGGTTTATGGGGCCAACGTCCTGACTTTC. It is translated as CASSEGVYGANVLTF.

The rearrangement joins TRBV19 to TRBJ1-5; 8 bases are a match to TRBD1. V lost 5 bases and J lost 6; bases outside the gene matches: 12. The germline CDR1 and CDR2 sequences are LNHDA and SQIVND (reference sequence). There are 16 residues in the CDR3. CDR3 loop: CASSSRTGKRGQPQHF. DNA for the CDR3: TGTGCCAGTAGTTCGAGGACAGGGAAGAGGGGTCAGCCCCAGCATTTT. Looking up the rest from reference TRBV19 and TRBJ1-5 gives the full variable domain: DGGITQSPKYLFRKEGQNVTLSCEQNLNHDAMYWYRQDPGQGLRLIYYSQIVNDFQKGDIAEGYSVSREKKESFPLTVTSAQKNPTAFYLCASSSRTGKRGQPQHFGDGTRLSIL.

CDR3 in amino acids: CASSLRDRLTYNEQFF. As DNA, the CDR3 is TGTGCCAGCAGTTTACGCGACAGGCTGACCTACAATGAGCAGTTCTTC. This chain links TRBV27 with TRBJ2-1, with a weak D call TRBD1 (6 bases). The CDR3 extends over 16 amino acids. Trimming cost V 2 bases and J 2 bases, with 13 bases left between them. Germline CDR1 is MNHEY and CDR2 is SMNVEV (reference sequence).

This chain links TRBV7-9 with TRBJ1-1, with a possible D match to TRBD1 (6 bases). The CDR3 contains 15 residues. Looked up from germline, CDR1 is SEHNR and CDR2 is FQNEAQ (reference sequence). Trimming pared 5 bases from V and 5 bases from J, leaving 18 bases between. The CDR3 region has the DNA TGTGCCAGCAGCCCACACAGGGAGTTGGGAACTGAAGCTTTCTTT. Residues: CASSPHRELGTEAFF.

This chain connects TRBV11-2 to TRBJ1-1; D call uncertain. The CDR3 is 15 amino acids. Trimming shortened V by 5 bases and J by 1 base, and 14 bases separated the two germline ends. Per the germline V gene, CDR1 is SGHAT and CDR2 is FQNNGV. The CDR3: CASSPRARENTEAFF. Here the CDR3 DNA reads TGTGCCAGCAGCCCCCGGGCTCGGGAGAACACTGAAGCTTTCTTT.

The rearrangement joins TRBV7-8 to TRBJ1-5; D possibly corresponds to TRBD1 (6 bases). The CDR3 consists of 15 residues. Trimming removed 1 base from V and 9 bases from J, with 16 bases in between. Germline CDR1 and CDR2: SGHVS and FQNEAQ. The CDR3 sequence is CASSLDQGLKAPQHF. DNA of the CDR3: TGTGCCAGCAGCTTAGACCAGGGGCTTAAGGCGCCCCAGCATTTT. Full variable domain (remainder filled in from reference TRBV7-8 and TRBJ1-5): GAGVSQSPRYKVAKRGQDVALRCDPISGHVSLFWYQQALGQGPEFLTYFQNEAQLDKSGLPSDRFFAERPEGSVSTLKIQRTQQEDSAVYLCASSLDQGLKAPQHFGDGTRLSIL.